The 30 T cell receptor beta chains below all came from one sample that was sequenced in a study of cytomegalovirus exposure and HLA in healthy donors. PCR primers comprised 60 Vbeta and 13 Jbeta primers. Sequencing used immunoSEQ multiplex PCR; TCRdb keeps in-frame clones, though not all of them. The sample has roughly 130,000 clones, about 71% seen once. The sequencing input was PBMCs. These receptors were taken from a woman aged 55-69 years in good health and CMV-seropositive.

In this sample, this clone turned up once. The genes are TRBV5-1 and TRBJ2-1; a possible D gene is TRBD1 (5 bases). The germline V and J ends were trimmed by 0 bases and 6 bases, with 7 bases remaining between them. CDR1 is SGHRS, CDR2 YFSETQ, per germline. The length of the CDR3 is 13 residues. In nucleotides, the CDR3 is TGCGCCAGCAGCTTGGAGGGGTCCAATGAGCAGTTCTTC. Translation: CASSLEGSNEQFF.

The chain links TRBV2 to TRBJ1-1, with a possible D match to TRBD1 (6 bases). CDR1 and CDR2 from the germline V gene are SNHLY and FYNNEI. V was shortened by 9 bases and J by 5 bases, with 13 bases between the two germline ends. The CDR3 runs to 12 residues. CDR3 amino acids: CARLSGDTEAFF. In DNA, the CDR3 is TGTGCCAGACTGTCAGGGGATACTGAAGCTTTCTTT. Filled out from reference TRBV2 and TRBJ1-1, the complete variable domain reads EPEVTQTPSHQVTQMGQEVILRCVPISNHLYFYWYRQILGQKVEFLVSFYNNEISEKSEIFDDQFSVERPDGSNFTLKIRSTKLEDSAMYFCARLSGDTEAFFGQGTRLTVV.

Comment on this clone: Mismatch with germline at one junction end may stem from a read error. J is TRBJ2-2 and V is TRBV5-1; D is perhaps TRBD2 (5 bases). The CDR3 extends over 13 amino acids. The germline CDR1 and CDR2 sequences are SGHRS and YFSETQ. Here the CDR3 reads CASSFGFHRGAVF. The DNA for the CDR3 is TGCGCCAGCAGCTTCGGGTTTCACCGGGGAGCTGTTTTT.

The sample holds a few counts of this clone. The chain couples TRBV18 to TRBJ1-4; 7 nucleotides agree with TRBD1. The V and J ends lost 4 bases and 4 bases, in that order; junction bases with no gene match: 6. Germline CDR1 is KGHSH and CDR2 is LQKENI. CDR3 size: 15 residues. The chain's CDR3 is CASSQAYRGNEKLFF. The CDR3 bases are TGTGCCAGCTCACAGGCCTACAGGGGTAATGAAAAACTGTTTTTT.

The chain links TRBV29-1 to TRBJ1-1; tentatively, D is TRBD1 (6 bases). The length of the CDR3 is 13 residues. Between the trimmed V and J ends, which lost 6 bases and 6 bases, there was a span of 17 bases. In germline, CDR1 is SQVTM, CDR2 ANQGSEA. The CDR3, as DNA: TGCAGCGTAGTGGGGGGGGCTTGGGCTGAAGCTTTCTTT. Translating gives CSVVGGAWAEAFF.

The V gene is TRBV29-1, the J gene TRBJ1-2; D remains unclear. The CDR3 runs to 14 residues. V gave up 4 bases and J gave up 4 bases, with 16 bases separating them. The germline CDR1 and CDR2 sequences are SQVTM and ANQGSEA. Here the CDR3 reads CSVGAGTRSYGYTF. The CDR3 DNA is TGCAGCGTTGGTGCAGGCACCCGTTCCTATGGCTACACCTTC.

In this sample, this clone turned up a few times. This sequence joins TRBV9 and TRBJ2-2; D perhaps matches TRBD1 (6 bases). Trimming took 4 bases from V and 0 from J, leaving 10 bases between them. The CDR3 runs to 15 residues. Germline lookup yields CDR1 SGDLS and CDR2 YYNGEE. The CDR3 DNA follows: TGTGCCAGCAGCCCCAGGGGCACGAACACCGGGGAGCTGTTTTTT. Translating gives CASSPRGTNTGELFF.

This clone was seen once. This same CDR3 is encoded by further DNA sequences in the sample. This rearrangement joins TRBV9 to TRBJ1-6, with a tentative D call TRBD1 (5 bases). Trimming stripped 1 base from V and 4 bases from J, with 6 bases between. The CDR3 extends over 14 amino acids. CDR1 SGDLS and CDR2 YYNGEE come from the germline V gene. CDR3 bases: TGTGCCAGCAGCGTAACAGGTTATAATTCACCCCTCCACTTT. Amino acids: CASSVTGYNSPLHF. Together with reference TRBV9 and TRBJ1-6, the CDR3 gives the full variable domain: DSGVTQTPKHLITATGQRVTLRCSPRSGDLSVYWYQQSLDQGLQFLIQYYNGEERAKGNILERFSAQQFPDLHSELNLSSLELGDSALYFCASSVTGYNSPLHFGNGTRLTVT.

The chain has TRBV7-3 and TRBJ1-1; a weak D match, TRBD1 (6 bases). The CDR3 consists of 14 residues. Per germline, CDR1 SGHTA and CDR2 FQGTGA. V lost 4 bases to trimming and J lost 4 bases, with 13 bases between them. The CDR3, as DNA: TGTGCCAGCAGCTCGGCGGGGGGCGGCACTGAAGCTTTCTTT. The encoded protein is CASSSAGGGTEAFF.

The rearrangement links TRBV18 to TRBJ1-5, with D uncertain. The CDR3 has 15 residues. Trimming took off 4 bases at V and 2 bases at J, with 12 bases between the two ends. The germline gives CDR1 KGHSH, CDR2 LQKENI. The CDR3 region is CASSRVRERNQPQHF. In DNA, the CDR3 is TGTGCCAGCTCACGGGTGCGGGAGCGCAATCAGCCCCAGCATTTT.

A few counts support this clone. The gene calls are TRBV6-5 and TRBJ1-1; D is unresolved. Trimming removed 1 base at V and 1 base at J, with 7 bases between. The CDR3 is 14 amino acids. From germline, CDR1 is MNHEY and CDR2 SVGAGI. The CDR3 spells CASSYYDTNTEAFF. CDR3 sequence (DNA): TGTGCCAGCAGTTACTACGACACGAACACTGAAGCTTTCTTT.

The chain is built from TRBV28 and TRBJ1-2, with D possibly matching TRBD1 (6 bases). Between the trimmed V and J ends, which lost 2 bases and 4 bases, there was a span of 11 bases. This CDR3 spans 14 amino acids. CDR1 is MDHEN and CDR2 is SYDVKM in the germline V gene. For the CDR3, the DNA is TGTGCCAGCAGTTTAGTGGGAGGGGGCTATGGCTACACCTTC. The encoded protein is CASSLVGGGYGYTF.

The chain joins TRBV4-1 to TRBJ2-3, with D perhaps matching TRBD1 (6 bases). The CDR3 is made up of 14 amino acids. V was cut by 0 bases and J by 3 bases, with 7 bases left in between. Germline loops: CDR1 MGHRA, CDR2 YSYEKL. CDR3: CASSQETGTDTQYF. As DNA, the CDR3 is TGCGCCAGCAGCCAAGAAACAGGGACAGATACGCAGTATTTT.

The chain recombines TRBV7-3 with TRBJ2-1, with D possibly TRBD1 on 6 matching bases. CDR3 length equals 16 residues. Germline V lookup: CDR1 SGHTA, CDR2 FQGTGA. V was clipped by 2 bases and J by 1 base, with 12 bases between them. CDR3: CASSLSAGESYNEQFF. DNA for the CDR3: TGTGCCAGCAGCTTATCTGCAGGGGAGTCCTACAATGAGCAGTTCTTC.

This chain's CDR3 is CASSLGRVSGANVLTF. The CDR3 nucleotides are TGTGCCAGCAGCTTAGGGCGGGTTAGCGGGGCCAACGTCCTGACTTTC. This chain joins TRBV7-8 and TRBJ2-6; tentatively, D is TRBD2 (5 bases). Germline CDR1 and CDR2: SGHVS and FQNEAQ. The CDR3 covers 16 residues. The germline V and J ends were trimmed by 1 base and 4 bases, with 11 bases remaining between them.

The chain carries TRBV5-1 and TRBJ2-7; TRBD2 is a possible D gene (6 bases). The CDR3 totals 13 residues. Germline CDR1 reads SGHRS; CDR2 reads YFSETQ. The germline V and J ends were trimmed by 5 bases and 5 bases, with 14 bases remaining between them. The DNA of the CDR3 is TGCGCCAGCAGGAGGGACTTCGCCGACGAGCAGTACTTC. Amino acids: CASRRDFADEQYF.

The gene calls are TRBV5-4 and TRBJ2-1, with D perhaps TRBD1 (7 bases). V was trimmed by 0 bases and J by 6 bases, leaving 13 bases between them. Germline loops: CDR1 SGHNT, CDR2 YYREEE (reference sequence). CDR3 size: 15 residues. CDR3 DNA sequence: TGTGCCAGCAGCTTGGGGCAGGGGGGATTCAATGAGCAGTTCTTC. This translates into CASSLGQGGFNEQFF.

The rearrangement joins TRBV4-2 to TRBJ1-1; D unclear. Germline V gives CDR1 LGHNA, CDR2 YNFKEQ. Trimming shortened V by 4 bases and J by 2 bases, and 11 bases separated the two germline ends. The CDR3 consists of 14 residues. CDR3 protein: CASSLTDVNTEAFF. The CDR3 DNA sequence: TGTGCCAGCAGCCTCACAGACGTCAACACTGAAGCTTTCTTT.

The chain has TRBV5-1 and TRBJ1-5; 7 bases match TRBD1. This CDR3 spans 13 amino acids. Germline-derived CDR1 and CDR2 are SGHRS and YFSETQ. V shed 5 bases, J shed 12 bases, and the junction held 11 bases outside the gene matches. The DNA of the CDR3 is TGCGCCAGCAGTCCATCCGGGACAGATATCCAGCATTTT. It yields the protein CASSPSGTDIQHF.

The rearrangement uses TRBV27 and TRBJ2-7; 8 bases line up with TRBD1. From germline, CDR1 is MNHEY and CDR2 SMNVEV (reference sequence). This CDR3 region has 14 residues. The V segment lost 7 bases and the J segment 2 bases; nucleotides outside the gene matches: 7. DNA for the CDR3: TGTGCCAGCACCCTAACAGGGGGGACCTACGAGCAGTACTTC. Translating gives CASTLTGGTYEQYF.

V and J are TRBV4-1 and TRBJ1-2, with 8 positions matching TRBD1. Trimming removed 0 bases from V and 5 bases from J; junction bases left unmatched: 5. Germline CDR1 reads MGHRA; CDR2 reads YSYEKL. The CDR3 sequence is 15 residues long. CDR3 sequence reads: CASSQEQGAIYGYTF. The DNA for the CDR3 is TGCGCCAGCAGCCAAGAGCAGGGGGCGATTTATGGCTACACCTTC.

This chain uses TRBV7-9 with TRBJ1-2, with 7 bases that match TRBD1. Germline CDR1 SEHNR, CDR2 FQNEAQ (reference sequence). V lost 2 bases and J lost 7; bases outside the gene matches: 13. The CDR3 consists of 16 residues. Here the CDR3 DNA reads TGTGCCAGCAGCTTAAATCCAGACAGGGACCTCTTTGGCTACACCTTC. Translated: CASSLNPDRDLFGYTF.

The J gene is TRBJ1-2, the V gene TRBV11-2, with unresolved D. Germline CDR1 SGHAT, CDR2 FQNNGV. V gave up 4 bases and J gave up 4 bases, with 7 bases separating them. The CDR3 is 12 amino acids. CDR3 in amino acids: CASSSGSYGYTF. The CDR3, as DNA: TGTGCCAGCAGCTCGGGGAGCTATGGCTACACCTTC.

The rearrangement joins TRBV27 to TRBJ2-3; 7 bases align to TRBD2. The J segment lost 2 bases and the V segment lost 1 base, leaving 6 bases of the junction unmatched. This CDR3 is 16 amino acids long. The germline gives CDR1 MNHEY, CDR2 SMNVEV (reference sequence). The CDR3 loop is CASSLYASGSTDTQYF. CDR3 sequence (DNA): TGTGCCAGCAGTTTATATGCTAGCGGCTCCACAGATACGCAGTATTTT.

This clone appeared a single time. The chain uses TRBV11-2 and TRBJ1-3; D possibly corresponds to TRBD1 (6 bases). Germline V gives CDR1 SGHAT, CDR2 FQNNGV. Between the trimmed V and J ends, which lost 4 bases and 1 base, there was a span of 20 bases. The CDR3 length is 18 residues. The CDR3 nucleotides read TGTGCCAGCAGCTGGATACAGGGAAGCAGATATTCTGGAAACACCATATATTTT. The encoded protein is CASSWIQGSRYSGNTIYF.

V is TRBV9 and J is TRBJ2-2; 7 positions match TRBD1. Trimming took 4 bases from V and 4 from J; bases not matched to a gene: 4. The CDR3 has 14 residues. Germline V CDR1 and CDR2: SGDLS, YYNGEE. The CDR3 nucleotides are TGTGCCAGCAGCTTGACAGGGCCCACCGGGGAGCTGTTTTTT. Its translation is CASSLTGPTGELFF.

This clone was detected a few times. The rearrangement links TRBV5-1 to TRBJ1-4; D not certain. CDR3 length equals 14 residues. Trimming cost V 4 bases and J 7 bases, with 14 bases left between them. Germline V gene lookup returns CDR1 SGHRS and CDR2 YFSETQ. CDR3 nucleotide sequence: TGCGCCAGCAGCGAAGGATTTGGGAGTGAAAAACTGTTTTTT. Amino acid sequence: CASSEGFGSEKLFF.

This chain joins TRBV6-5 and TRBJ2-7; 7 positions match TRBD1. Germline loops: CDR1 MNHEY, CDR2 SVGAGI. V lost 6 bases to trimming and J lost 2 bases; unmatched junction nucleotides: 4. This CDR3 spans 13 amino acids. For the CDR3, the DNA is TGTGCCAGCAGCCGGGACAGTCCCTACGAGCAGTACTTC. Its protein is CASSRDSPYEQYF.

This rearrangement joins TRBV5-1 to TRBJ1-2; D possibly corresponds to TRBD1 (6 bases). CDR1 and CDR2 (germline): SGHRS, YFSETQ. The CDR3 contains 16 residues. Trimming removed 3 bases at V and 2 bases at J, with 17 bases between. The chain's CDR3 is CASSSREGGLNYGYTF. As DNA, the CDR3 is TGCGCCAGCAGCTCGCGGGAGGGGGGTCTCAACTATGGCTACACCTTC.

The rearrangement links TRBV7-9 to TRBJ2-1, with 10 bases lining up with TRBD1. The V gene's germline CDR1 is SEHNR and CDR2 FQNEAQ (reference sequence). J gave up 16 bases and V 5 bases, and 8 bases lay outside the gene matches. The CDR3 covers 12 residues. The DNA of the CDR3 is TGTGCCAGCAGCAGGGACAGGGGATCAGAATTCTTC. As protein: CASSRDRGSEFF.